The 12 T cell receptor beta chains listed next were all sequenced from one sample in a study of T cell repertoires in cytomegalovirus infection. These TCRs' antigens remain unknown. From the reads, TCRdb called clonotypes with MiXCR, one entry per CDR3 protein. This sample has about 110,000 distinct CDR3 sequences; roughly a tenth occur once, and the top ten carry approximately 30%. What was sequenced was PBMCs, sequenced either directly or after in vitro stimulation (not recorded which). These receptors were collected from a human donor in good health (CMV status not recorded). Some clones in this sample may be carry-over from other donors' samples.

As to this clonotype: A much larger clone differs by one base, so this may be a read error. This chain joins TRBV12-3 or TRBV12-4 and TRBJ2-1; 14 positions match TRBD2. CDR3 length equals 17 residues. CDR3 sequence reads: CASSPNPGLAGDNERFF. The CDR3 region has the DNA TGTGCCAGCAGCCCAAACCCGGGACTAGCGGGAGACAATGAGCGGTTCTTC.

Many counts were recorded for this clonotype. J is TRBJ1-1 and V is TRBV6-5; weak D call: TRBD1 (5 bases). V lost 0 bases and J lost 4, with 9 bases in between. The CDR3 totals 14 residues. CDR1 MNHEY and CDR2 SVGAGI come from the germline V gene. This CDR3 is CASSYSQGSTEAFF. Written as DNA, the CDR3 is TGTGCCAGCAGTTACTCTCAGGGATCCACTGAAGCTTTCTTT.

On this clonotype: This clone may be a read error of a much larger clone one base away. This chain uses TRBV4-1 with TRBJ1-2; 7 nucleotides line up with TRBD1. The CDR3 runs to 14 residues. Germline V gene sequence: CDR1 MGHRA, CDR2 YSYEKL. CDR3 in DNA: TGCGCCAGCAGCCAAGAGACAGGGCCCTATGGCCACACCTTC. The encoded protein is CASSQETGPYGHTF.

This clonotype was counted between two and nine times. The chain has TRBV4-3 and TRBJ2-7; D is ambiguous. The CDR3 runs to 11 residues. Germline CDR1 LGHNA, CDR2 YSLEER. V gave up 0 bases and J gave up 3 bases, with 0 bases separating them. CDR3 sequence reads: CASSQDYEQYV. The CDR3 bases are TGCGCCAGCAGCCAAGACTACGAGCAGTACGTC.

There are a few counts of this clonotype. The rearrangement links TRBV4-1 to TRBJ1-4, with TRBD1 identical over 7 bases. Per germline, CDR1 MGHRA and CDR2 YSYEKL. V trimming: 0 bases; J trimming: 0 bases; junction bases outside the gene matches: 4. This CDR3 is built from 17 residues. CDR3 protein: CASSQDGQAATNEKLFF. The CDR3 bases are TGCGCCAGCAGCCAAGACGGACAGGCTGCAACTAATGAAAAACTGTTTTTT.

This clonotype was recorded at least ten times. The J gene is TRBJ2-5, the V gene TRBV20-1, with D perhaps matching TRBD1 (6 bases). Germline loops: CDR1 DFQATT, CDR2 SNEGSKA (reference sequence). Trimming removed 6 bases at V and 10 bases at J, with 18 bases between. This CDR3 spans 12 amino acids. CDR3 loop: CSATRPLGGQYF. The CDR3 bases are TGCAGTGCCACTCGCCCGCTAGGGGGCCAGTACTTC.

The chain has TRBV27 and TRBJ1-1, with D perhaps TRBD1 (6 bases). V was pared by 5 bases and J by 0 bases, with 16 bases between. The CDR3 extends over 16 amino acids. Germline values: CDR1 MNHEY, CDR2 SMNVEV (reference sequence). Written as DNA, the CDR3 is TGTGCCAGCAGTCCATTAGGGGGGGCCATGAACACTGAAGCTTTCTTT. This codes for CASSPLGGAMNTEAFF.

This clonotype was recorded many times. The V and J genes are TRBV28 and TRBJ1-2, with D perhaps TRBD1 (5 bases). Trimming removed 7 bases from V and 4 bases from J, with 13 bases in between. The CDR3 is 13 residues long. The germline V gene encodes CDR1 MDHEN and CDR2 SYDVKM. The CDR3 coding sequence is TGTGCCAGCACGGCAGGGAGCGTCTATGGCTACACCTTC. It specifies CASTAGSVYGYTF.

A few counts support this clonotype. As DNA, the CDR3 is TGTGCCAGCAGCTTGGGAGCCCTATATGGCTACACCTTC. Protein: CASSLGALYGYTF. V and J are TRBV5-6 and TRBJ1-2; D remains unclear. Per the germline V gene, CDR1 is SGHDT and CDR2 is YYEEEE. V was cut by 0 bases and J by 5 bases, with 8 bases left in between. The CDR3 loop spans 13 amino acids.

In this sample, this clonotype turned up many times. The chain has TRBV12-3 or TRBV12-4 and TRBJ2-7, with D maybe TRBD2 (7 bases). The CDR3 runs to 15 residues. V lost 7 bases to trimming and J lost 4 bases, with 20 bases between them. CDR3 sequence: CASTPEGGIGYEQYF. CDR3 nucleotides: TGTGCCAGCACTCCAGAGGGGGGGATCGGGTACGAGCAGTACTTC.

This clonotype was seen many times. The V call is TRBV14, the J call TRBJ2-7; D not certain. With 1 base removed from V and 5 bases from J, the gap between germline ends came to 9 bases. Germline V lookup: CDR1 SGHDN, CDR2 FVKESK. The CDR3 is 13 amino acids. CDR3 DNA: TGTGCCAGCAGCCAAGGGGTTAGGGACGAGCAGTACGTC. Protein product: CASSQGVRDEQYV.

This clonotype appeared a few times. This sequence joins TRBV4-1 and TRBJ2-3; a weak D match, TRBD2 (5 bases). V lost 7 bases and J lost 1, with 21 bases in between. The CDR3 covers 17 residues. Germline lookup yields CDR1 MGHRA and CDR2 YSYEKL. The CDR3 loop reads CASTRELRSAGTDTQYF. In DNA, the CDR3 is TGCGCCAGCACTCGGGAACTACGTAGTGCGGGCACAGATACGCAGTATTTT.